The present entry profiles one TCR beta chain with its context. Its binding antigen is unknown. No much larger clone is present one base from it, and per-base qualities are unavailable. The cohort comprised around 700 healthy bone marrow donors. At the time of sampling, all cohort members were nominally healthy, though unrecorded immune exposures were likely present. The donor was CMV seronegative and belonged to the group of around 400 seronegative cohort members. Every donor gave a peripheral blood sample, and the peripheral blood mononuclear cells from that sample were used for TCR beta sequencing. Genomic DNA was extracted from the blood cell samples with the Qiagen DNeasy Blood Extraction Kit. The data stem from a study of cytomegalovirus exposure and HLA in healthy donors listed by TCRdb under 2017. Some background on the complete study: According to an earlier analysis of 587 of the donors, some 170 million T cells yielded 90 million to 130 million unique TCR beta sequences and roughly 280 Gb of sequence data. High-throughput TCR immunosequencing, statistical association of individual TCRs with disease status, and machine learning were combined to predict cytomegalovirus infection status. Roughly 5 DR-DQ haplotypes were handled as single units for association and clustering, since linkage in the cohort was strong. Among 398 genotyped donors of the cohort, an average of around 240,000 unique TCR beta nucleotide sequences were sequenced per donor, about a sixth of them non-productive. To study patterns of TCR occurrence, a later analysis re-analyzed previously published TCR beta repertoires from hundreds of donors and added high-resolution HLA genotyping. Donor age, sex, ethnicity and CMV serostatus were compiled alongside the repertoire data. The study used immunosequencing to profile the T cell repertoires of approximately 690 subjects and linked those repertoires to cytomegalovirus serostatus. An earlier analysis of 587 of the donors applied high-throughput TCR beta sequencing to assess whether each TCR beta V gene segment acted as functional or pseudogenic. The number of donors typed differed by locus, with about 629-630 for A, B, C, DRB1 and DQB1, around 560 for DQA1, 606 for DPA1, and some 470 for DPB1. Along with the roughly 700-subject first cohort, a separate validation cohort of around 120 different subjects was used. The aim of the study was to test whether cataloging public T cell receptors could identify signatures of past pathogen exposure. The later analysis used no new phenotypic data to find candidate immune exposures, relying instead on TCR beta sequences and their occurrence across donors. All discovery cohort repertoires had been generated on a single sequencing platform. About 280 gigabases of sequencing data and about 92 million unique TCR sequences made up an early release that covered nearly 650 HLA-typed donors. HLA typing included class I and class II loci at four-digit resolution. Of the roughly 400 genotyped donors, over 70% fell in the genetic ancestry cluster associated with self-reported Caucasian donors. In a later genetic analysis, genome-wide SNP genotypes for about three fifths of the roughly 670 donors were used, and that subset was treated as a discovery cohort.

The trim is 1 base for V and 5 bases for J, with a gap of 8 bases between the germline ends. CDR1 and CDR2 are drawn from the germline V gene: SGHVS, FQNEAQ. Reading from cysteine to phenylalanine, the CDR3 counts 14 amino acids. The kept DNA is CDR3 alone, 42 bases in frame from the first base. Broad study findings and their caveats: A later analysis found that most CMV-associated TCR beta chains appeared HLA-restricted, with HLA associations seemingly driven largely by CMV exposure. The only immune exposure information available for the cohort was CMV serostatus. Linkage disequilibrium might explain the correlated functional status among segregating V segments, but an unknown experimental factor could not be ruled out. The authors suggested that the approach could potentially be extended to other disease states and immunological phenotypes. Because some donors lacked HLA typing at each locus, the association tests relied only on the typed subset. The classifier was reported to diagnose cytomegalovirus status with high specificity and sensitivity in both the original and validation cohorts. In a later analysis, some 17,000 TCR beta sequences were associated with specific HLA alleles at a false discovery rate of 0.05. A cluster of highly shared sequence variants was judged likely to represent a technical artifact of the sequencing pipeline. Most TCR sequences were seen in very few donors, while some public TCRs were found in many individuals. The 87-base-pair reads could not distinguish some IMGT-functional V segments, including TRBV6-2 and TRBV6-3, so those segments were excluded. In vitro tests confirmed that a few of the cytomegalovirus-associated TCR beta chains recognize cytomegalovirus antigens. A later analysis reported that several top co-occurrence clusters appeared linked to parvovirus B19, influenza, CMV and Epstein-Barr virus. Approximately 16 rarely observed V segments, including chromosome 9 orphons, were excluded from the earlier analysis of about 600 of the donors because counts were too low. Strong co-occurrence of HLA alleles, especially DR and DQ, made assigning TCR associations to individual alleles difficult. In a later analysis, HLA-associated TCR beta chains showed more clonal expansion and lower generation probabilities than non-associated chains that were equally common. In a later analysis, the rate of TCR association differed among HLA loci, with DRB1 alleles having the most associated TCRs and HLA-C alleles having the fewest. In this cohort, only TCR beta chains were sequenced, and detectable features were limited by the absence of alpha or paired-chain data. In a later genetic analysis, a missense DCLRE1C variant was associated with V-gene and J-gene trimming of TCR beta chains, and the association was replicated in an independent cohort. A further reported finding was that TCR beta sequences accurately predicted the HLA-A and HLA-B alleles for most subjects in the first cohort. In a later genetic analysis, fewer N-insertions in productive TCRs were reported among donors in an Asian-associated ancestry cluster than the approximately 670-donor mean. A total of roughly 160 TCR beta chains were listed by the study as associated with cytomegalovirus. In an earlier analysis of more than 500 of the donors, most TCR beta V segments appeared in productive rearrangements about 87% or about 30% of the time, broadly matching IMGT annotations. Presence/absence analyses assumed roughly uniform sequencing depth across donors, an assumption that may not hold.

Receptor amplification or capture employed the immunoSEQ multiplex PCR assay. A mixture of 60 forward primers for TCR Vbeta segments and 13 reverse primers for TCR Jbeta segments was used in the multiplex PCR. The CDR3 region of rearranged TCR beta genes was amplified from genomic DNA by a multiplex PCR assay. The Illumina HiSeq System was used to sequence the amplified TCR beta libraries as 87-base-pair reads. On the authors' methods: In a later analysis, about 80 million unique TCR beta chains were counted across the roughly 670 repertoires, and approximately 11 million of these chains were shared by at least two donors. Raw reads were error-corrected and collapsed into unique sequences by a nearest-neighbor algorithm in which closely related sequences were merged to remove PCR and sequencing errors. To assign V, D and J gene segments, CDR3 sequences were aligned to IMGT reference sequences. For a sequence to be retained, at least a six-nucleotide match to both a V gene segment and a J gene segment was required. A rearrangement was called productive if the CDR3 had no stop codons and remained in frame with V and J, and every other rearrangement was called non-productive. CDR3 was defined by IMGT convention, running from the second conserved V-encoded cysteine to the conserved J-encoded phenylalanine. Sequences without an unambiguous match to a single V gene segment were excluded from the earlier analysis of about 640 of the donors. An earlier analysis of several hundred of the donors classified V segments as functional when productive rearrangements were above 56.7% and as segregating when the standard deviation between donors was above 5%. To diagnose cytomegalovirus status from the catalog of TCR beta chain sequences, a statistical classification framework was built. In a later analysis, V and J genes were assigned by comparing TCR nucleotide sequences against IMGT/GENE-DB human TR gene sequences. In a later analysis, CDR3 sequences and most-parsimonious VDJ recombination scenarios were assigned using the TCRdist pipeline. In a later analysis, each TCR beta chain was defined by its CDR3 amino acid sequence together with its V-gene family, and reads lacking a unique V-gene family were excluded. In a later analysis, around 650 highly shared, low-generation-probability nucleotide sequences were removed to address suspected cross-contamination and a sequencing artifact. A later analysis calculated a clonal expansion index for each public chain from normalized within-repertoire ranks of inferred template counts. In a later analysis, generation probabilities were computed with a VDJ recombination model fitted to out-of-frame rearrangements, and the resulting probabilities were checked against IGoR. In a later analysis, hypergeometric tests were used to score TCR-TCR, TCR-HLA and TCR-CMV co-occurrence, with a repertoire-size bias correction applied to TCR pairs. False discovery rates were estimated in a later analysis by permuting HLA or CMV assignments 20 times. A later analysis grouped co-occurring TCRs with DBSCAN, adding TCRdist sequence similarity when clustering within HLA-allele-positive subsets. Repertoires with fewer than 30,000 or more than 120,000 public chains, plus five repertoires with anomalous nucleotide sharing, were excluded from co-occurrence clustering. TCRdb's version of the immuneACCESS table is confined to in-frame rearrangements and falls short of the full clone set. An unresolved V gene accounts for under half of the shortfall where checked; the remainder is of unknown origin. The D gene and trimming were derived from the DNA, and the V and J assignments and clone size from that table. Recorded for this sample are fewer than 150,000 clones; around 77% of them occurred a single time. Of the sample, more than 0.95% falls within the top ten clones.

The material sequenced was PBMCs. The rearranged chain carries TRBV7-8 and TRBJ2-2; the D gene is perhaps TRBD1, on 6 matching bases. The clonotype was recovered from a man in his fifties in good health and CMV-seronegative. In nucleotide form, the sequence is TGTGCCAGCAGCTTAGGGGGGCGAACCGGGGAGCTGTTTTTT. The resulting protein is CASSLGGRTGELFF. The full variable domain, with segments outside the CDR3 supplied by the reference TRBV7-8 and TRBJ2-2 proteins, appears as GAGVSQSPRYKVAKRGQDVALRCDPISGHVSLFWYQQALGQGPEFLTYFQNEAQLDKSGLPSDRFFAERPEGSVSTLKIQRTQQEDSAVYLCASSLGGRTGELFFGEGSRLTVL.